Each of the 6 T cell receptor beta chains below was sequenced from the same sample in a study of cytomegalovirus exposure and HLA in healthy donors. PCR employed 60 Vbeta and 13 Jbeta primers. The method was immunoSEQ multiplex PCR; TCRdb's version includes in-frame clones alone and lacks a portion of them. The sample lists roughly 150,000 clones, around 86% occurring once. The sequencing input was PBMCs. All receptors come from a female donor in good health and CMV-seronegative.

This clone was detected only a few times. The rearrangement links TRBV30 to TRBJ1-1, with TRBD1 identical over 11 bases. The V and J ends lost 5 bases and 8 bases, in that order; junction bases with no gene match: 1. This CDR3 is 11 amino acids long. CDR1 is GTSNPN, CDR2 SVGIG, per germline (reference sequence). In DNA, the CDR3 is TGTGCCTGGGGACAGGGGGCAGAAGCTTTCTTT. Protein: CAWGQGAEAFF. The whole variable domain, remainder taken from reference TRBV30 and TRBJ1-1, is SQTIHQWPATLVQPVGSPLSLECTVEGTSNPNLYWYRQAAGRGLQLLFYSVGIGQISSEVPQNLSASRPQDRQFILSSKKLLLSDSGFYLCAWGQGAEAFFGQGTRLTVV.

The J gene is TRBJ1-4, the V gene TRBV4-2; 10 bases are a match to TRBD1. Germline V gives CDR1 LGHNA, CDR2 YNFKEQ. This CDR3 has 15 amino acids. J gave up 10 bases and V 3 bases, and 8 bases lay outside the gene matches. CDR3 region: CASSQQPGQGRKLFF. In nucleotides, the CDR3 is TGTGCCAGCAGCCAGCAACCGGGACAGGGGCGAAAACTGTTTTTT.

The chain carries TRBV5-1 and TRBJ1-1, with TRBD1 as a possible D gene (6 bases). The V gene lost 7 bases and the J gene lost 0 bases, with 13 bases spanning the gap. The CDR3 consists of 14 residues. Germline V gene data show CDR1 as SGHRS and CDR2 as YFSETQ. CDR3 nucleotides: TGCGCCAGCCAGGCGGGGGGGCTGAACACTGAAGCTTTCTTT. As protein: CASQAGGLNTEAFF.

The chain joins TRBV5-1 to TRBJ2-3, with a possible D match to TRBD2 (6 bases). Between the trimmed V and J ends, which lost 3 bases and 2 bases, there was a span of 16 bases. This CDR3 region has 16 residues. Germline CDR1 is SGHRS and CDR2 is YFSETQ. CDR3 protein: CASSSGTAPPTDTQYF. CDR3 nucleotides: TGCGCCAGCAGCTCCGGGACTGCGCCTCCCACAGATACGCAGTATTTT.

V usage is TRBV4-1 and J usage is TRBJ2-2; D gene unclear. There are 16 residues in the CDR3. Germline CDR1 MGHRA, CDR2 YSYEKL. V was shortened by 0 bases and J by 6 bases, with 14 bases between the two germline ends. The CDR3 is CASSQDRRVWAGELFF. CDR3 nucleotide sequence: TGCGCCAGCAGCCAAGATCGACGGGTCTGGGCCGGGGAGCTGTTTTTT.

This clone was picked up a small number of times. This sample includes further DNA sequences coding for the same CDR3. The chain couples TRBV27 to TRBJ1-1; D is unresolved. This CDR3 has 13 amino acids. V lost 3 bases and J lost 1, with 6 bases in between. The V gene's germline CDR1 is MNHEY and CDR2 SMNVEV (reference sequence). The CDR3 nucleotides are TGTGCCAGCAGTTTGGCTGAGAACACTGAAGCTTTCTTT. It encodes CASSLAENTEAFF.